This note documents a single T cell receptor beta chain sequence. Its specificity is not known. Molecular barcoding with unique molecular identifiers was used for the TCRbeta library. TCRdb itself ran the PCR reads through MiXCR, one entry per CDR3 protein. Here the sample spans some 200,000 distinct CDR3 sequences, about 8.7% being singletons. The V gene's germline CDR1 is LGHNA and CDR2 YSLEER. The CDR3 is 15 residues long. Trimming removed 0 bases from V and 5 bases from J, with 11 bases in between. The data were obtained in a study of T-cell reconstitution after alpha-beta-depleted transplantation in children. General observations from the study: T-cell counts and diversity at one year post-transplant came mainly from newly produced T cells. Surviving thymic progenitors and recipient T cells were the source of high TCRbeta diversity at day 60 in some patients. Expanded graft clones numbering several hundred reportedly gave rise to alpha-beta T cells about two months after transplant.

The sequence derives from a male patient under 10 years old who had a stem cell transplant for acute myeloid leukemia, so the T cells may come from the graft donor. The chain is built from TRBV4-3 and TRBJ2-1; D assignment may be TRBD1 or TRBD2 (5 bases each). The sequences come from PBMCs, mostly from graft donor cells, collected 360 days after TCRalphabeta/CD19-depleted stem cell transplant. CDR3 amino acids: CASSQEGRANNEQFF. Here the CDR3 DNA reads TGCGCCAGCAGCCAAGAGGGGCGGGCCAACAATGAGCAGTTCTTC.